These 15 T cell receptor beta chains were sequenced from one sample in a study of cytomegalovirus exposure and HLA in healthy donors. PCR used 60 Vbeta primers and 13 Jbeta primers. Assay used: immunoSEQ multiplex PCR; TCRdb lists only in-frame clones, some missing. The sample holds approximately 30,000 clones. The sequenced sample was PBMCs. Receptors originate from a middle-aged woman in good health and CMV-seropositive.

This sequence joins TRBV5-1 and TRBJ2-7; 8 bases are shared with TRBD1. The V gene end was trimmed by 4 bases and the J gene end by 0 bases; junction bases not matched to a gene: 15. CDR1 is SGHRS, CDR2 YFSETQ, per germline. The CDR3 totals 18 residues. DNA of the CDR3: TGCGCCAGCAGCGCCGGGACAGGCGGCTGGGGGAGCTCCTACGAGCAGTACTTC. Its protein is CASSAGTGGWGSSYEQYF.

The chain recombines TRBV5-1 with TRBJ2-3, with 8 bases that match TRBD1. Germline V gene data show CDR1 as SGHRS and CDR2 as YFSETQ. The CDR3 sequence is 16 residues long. V dropped 3 bases and J dropped 0; count of bases not matched to a gene: 6. The CDR3 DNA reads TGCGCCAGCAGCTCGGGACAGGTCCCTAGCACAGATACGCAGTATTTT. Its protein is CASSSGQVPSTDTQYF.

The chain links TRBV9 to TRBJ2-4; D is unclear. There are 13 residues in the CDR3. Germline V CDR1 and CDR2: SGDLS, YYNGEE. V was trimmed by 4 bases and J by 7 bases, leaving 12 bases between them. CDR3 protein: CASSPRSRNIQYF. CDR3 DNA sequence: TGTGCCAGCAGCCCCCGGTCCCGGAACATTCAGTACTTC.

The genes are TRBV5-4 and TRBJ2-5; D is perhaps TRBD2 (6 bases). Trimming shortened V by 4 bases and J by 3 bases, and 19 bases separated the two germline ends. This CDR3 is built from 16 residues. The V gene's germline CDR1 is SGHNT and CDR2 YYREEE (reference sequence). The CDR3 nucleotides read TGTGCCAGCAGCCTGGCACGGGAGATGCGGGAAGAGACCCAGTACTTC. It codes for CASSLAREMREETQYF.

The gene calls are TRBV6-5 and TRBJ2-1; D call uncertain. CDR1 is MNHEY and CDR2 is SVGAGI in the germline V gene. The CDR3 covers 15 residues. Trimming removed 2 bases from V and 5 bases from J, with 13 bases in between. CDR3 nucleotides: TGTGCCAGCAGTTACCGCAGCGTTGGCCACAATGAGCAGTTCTTC. This sequence encodes CASSYRSVGHNEQFF.

The V gene is TRBV27, the J gene TRBJ2-1; D remains ambiguous. V was shortened by 4 bases and J by 4 bases, with 14 bases between the two germline ends. The CDR3 runs to 15 residues. Germline CDR1 MNHEY, CDR2 SMNVEV (reference sequence). Here the CDR3 reads CASSYDFGGYNEQFF. CDR3 in DNA: TGTGCCAGCAGTTACGACTTCGGTGGGTACAATGAGCAGTTCTTC.

The chain joins TRBV27 to TRBJ2-1; 8 positions match TRBD2. The CDR3 length is 14 residues. Germline V lookup: CDR1 MNHEY, CDR2 SMNVEV (reference sequence). Trimming removed 6 bases from V and 10 bases from J; junction bases left unmatched: 11. Here the CDR3 reads CASREGPGLVEQFF. The CDR3 DNA reads TGTGCCAGCAGAGAGGGGCCGGGACTAGTCGAGCAGTTCTTC.

The chain employs TRBV27 and TRBJ1-1; a possible D gene is TRBD1 (5 bases). The CDR3 is 13 amino acids. V was clipped by 6 bases and J by 5 bases, with 13 bases between them. The germline V gene has CDR1 MNHEY and CDR2 SMNVEV (reference sequence). CDR3 sequence (DNA): TGTGCCAGCAGGGCAGGGAAGTTGACTGAAGCTTTCTTT. Protein sequence: CASRAGKLTEAFF.

This chain connects TRBV28 to TRBJ2-7; TRBD1 is a possible D gene (6 bases). CDR3 length: 12 residues. Trimming removed 6 bases at V and 5 bases at J, with 11 bases between. Germline values: CDR1 MDHEN, CDR2 SYDVKM. The CDR3 protein is CASSSQGNEQYF. The CDR3 DNA follows: TGTGCCAGCAGCTCCCAGGGGAACGAGCAGTACTTC.

This chain uses TRBV7-8 with TRBJ2-7; D might be TRBD2 (5 bases). Germline assignment: CDR1 SGHVS and CDR2 FQNEAQ. V was cut by 5 bases and J by 3 bases, with 17 bases left in between. CDR3 length equals 15 residues. The CDR3 DNA sequence: TGTGCCAGCAGCATAGGGAGCCTCACTCACTACGAGCAGTACTTC. It specifies CASSIGSLTHYEQYF.

Comments on this clone: A junction boundary mismatches the germline segment, possibly from a read error. The DNA for the CDR3 is TGTGCCAGCAGCCAAGAGGGTAGCGGGAGGGGGGGAGAGAACCAGTACTTC. Translating it yields CASSQEGSGRGGENQYF. This chain links TRBV4-2 with TRBJ2-5; 11 bases fit TRBD2. CDR1 and CDR2 from the germline V gene are LGHNA and YNFKEQ. This CDR3 region has 17 residues.

The genes are TRBV29-1 and TRBJ1-2, with a tentative D call TRBD1 (5 bases). Germline V lookup: CDR1 SQVTM, CDR2 ANQGSEA. V was cut by 5 bases and J by 8 bases, with 15 bases left in between. The CDR3 extends over 12 amino acids. CDR3 loop: CSVRSQGKGYTF. The CDR3 coding sequence is TGCAGCGTTCGGAGCCAGGGCAAAGGCTACACCTTC.

The V call is TRBV14, the J call TRBJ2-7; D perhaps matches TRBD2 (5 bases). CDR1 SGHDN and CDR2 FVKESK come from the germline V gene. Trimming cost V 5 bases and J 6 bases, with 14 bases left between them. The CDR3 is 13 residues long. The CDR3 bases are TGTGCCAGCAGCAACACAGACGGGGTCGAGCAGTACTTC. Protein sequence: CASSNTDGVEQYF.

V gene TRBV5-1 combines with J gene TRBJ2-2; 9 bases map to TRBD2. Germline CDR1 SGHRS, CDR2 YFSETQ. With 0 bases clipped from V and 6 bases from J, the junction kept 9 bases outside the gene matches. The CDR3 spans 17 residues. The CDR3 DNA reads TGCGCCAGCAGCTTGGACCCGGGACTAGCAGTGTCCGGGGAGCTGTTTTTT. This encodes CASSLDPGLAVSGELFF.

This rearrangement joins TRBV7-8 to TRBJ2-1, with D possibly matching TRBD2 (6 bases). Trimming stripped 0 bases from V and 5 bases from J, with 11 bases between. The CDR3 runs to 15 residues. CDR1 is SGHVS and CDR2 is FQNEAQ in the germline V gene. In DNA form, the CDR3 reads TGTGCCAGCAGCTTAGCGGGAGGCACCGACAATGAGCAGTTCTTC. This gives the protein CASSLAGGTDNEQFF. Complete variable domain (other parts from reference TRBV7-8 and TRBJ2-1): GAGVSQSPRYKVAKRGQDVALRCDPISGHVSLFWYQQALGQGPEFLTYFQNEAQLDKSGLPSDRFFAERPEGSVSTLKIQRTQQEDSAVYLCASSLAGGTDNEQFFGPGTRLTVL.